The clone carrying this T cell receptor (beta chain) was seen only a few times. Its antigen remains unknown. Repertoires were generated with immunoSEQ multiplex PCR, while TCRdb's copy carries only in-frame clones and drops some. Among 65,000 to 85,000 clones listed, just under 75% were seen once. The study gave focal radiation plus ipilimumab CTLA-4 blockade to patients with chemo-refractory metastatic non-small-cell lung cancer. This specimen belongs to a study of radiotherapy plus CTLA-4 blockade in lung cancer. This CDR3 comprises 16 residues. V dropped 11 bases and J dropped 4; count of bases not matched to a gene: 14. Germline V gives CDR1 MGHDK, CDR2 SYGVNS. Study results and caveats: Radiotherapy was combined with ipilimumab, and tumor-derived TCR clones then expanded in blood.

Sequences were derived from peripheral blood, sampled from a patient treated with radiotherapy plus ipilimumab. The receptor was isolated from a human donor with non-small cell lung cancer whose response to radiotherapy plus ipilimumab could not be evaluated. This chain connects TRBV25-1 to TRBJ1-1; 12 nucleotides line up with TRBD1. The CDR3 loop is CACEQPGQGAFTEAFF. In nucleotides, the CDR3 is TGTGCCTGCGAGCAACCGGGACAGGGGGCCTTCACTGAAGCTTTCTTT.